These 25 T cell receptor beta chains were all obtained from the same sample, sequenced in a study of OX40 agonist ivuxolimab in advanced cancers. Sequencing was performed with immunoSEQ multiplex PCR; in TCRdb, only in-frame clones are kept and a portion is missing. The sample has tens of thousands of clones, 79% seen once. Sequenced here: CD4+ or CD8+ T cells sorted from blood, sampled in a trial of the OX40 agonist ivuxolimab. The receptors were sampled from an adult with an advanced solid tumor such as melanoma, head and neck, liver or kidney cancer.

In DNA, the CDR3 is TGCAGCGTTGAAGGGGGAGGGGGAGTGCGCTACGAGCAGTACTTC. Amino acids: CSVEGGGGVRYEQYF. V usage is TRBV29-1 and J usage is TRBJ2-7; TRBD2 is a possible D gene (7 bases). Trimming removed 1 base from V and 3 bases from J, with 16 bases in between. CDR3 length: 15 residues. Per germline, CDR1 SQVTM and CDR2 ANQGSEA.

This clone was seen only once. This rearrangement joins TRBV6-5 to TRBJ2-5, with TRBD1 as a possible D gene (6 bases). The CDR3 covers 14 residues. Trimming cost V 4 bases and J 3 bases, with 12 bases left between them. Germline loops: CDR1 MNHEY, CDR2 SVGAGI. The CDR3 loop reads CASSSRTAKETQYF. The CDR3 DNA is TGTGCCAGCAGTTCTCGGACAGCCAAAGAGACCCAGTACTTC.

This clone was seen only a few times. In DNA form, the CDR3 reads TGTGCCAGCAGCTTAGAAGGGACAGGGCAGCCCCAGCATTTT. This codes for CASSLEGTGQPQHF. The J gene is TRBJ1-5, the V gene TRBV11-2; the match to TRBD1 covers 9 bases. Trimming removed 0 bases from V and 7 bases from J; junction bases left unmatched: 1. The CDR3 totals 14 residues. Germline V gene sequence: CDR1 SGHAT, CDR2 FQNNGV.

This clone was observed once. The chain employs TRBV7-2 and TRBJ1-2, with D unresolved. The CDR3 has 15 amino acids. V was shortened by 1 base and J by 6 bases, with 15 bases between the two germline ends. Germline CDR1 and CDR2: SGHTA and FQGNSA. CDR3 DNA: TGTGCCAGCAGCTTAGTAGAGAGTCCCGCTAATGGCTACACCTTC. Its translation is CASSLVESPANGYTF.

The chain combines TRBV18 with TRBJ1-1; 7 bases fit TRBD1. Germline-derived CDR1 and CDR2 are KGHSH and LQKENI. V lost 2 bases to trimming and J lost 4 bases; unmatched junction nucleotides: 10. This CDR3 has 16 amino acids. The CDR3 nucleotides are TGTGCCAGCTCACCAAAGGACAGGAGTATGACCACTGAAGCTTTCTTT. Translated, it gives CASSPKDRSMTTEAFF.

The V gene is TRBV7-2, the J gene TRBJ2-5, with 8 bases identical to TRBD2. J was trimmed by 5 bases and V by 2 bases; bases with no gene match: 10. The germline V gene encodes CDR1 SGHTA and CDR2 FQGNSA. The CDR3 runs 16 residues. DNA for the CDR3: TGTGCCAGCAGCTTAAAAAAGGGCGGGGGGCAGGAGACCCAGTACTTC. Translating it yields CASSLKKGGGQETQYF.

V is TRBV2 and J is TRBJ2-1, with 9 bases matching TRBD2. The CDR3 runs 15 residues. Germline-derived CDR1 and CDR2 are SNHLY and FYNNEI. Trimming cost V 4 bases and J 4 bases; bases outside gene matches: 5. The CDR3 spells CASSVGLAGYNEQFF. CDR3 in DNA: TGTGCCAGCAGTGTAGGGCTAGCGGGATACAATGAGCAGTTCTTC.

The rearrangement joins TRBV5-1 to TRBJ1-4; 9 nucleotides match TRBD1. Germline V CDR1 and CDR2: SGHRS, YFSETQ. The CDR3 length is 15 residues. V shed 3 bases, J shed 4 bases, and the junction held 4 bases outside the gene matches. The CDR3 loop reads CASSSSGQGNEKLFF. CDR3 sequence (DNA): TGCGCCAGCAGCTCCTCGGGACAGGGTAATGAAAAACTGTTTTTT.

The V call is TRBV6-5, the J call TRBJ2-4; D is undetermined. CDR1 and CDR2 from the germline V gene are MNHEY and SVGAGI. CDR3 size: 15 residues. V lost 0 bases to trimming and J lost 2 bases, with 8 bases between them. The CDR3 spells CASSYSRETKNIQYF. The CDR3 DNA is TGTGCCAGCAGTTACTCAAGGGAAACCAAAAACATTCAGTACTTC.

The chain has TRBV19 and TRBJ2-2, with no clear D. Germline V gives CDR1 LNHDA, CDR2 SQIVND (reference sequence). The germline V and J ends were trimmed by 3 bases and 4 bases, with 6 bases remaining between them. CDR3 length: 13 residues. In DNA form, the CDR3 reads TGTGCCAGTAGTATTGGTCGCACCGGGGAGCTGTTTTTT. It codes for CASSIGRTGELFF.

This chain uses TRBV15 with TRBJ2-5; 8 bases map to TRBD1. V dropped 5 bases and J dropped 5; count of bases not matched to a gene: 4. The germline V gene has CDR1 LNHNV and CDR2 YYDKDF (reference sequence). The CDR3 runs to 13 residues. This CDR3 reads CATSSGQGETQYF. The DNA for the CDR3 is TGTGCCACCAGCTCAGGACAGGGCGAGACCCAGTACTTC.

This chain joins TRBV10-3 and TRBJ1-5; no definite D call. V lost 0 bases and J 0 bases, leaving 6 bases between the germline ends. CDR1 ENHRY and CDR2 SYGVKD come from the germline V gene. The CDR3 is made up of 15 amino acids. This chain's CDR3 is CAISESKSSNQPQHF. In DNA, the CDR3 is TGTGCCATCAGTGAGTCGAAAAGTAGCAATCAGCCCCAGCATTTT.

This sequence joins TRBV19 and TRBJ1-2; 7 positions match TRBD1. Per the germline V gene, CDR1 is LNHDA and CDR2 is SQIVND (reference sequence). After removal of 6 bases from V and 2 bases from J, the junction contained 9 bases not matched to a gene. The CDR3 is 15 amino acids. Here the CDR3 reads CASSPFGTANYGYTF. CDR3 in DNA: TGTGCCAGTAGCCCCTTCGGGACAGCAAACTATGGCTACACCTTC. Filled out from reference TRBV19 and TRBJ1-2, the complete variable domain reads DGGITQSPKYLFRKEGQNVTLSCEQNLNHDAMYWYRQDPGQGLRLIYYSQIVNDFQKGDIAEGYSVSREKKESFPLTVTSAQKNPTAFYLCASSPFGTANYGYTFGSGTRLTVV.

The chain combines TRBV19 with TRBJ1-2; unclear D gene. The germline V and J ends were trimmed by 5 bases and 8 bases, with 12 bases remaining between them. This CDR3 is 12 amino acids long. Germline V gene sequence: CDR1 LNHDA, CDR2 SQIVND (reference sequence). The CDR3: CASSFSGRGYTF. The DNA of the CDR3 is TGTGCCAGTAGTTTTTCGGGGAGAGGCTACACCTTC.

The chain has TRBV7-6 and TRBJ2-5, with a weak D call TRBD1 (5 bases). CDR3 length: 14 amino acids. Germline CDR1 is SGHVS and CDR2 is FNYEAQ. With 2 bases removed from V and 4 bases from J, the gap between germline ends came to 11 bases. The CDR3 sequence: CASSLTPQGETQYF. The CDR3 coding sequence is TGTGCCAGCAGCTTAACCCCTCAGGGAGAGACCCAGTACTTC.

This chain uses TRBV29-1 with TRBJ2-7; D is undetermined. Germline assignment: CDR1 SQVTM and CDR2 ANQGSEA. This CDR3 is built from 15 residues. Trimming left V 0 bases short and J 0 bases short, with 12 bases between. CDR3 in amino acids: CSVEDRRYNSYEQYF. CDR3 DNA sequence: TGCAGCGTTGAAGACAGACGGTATAACTCCTACGAGCAGTACTTC.

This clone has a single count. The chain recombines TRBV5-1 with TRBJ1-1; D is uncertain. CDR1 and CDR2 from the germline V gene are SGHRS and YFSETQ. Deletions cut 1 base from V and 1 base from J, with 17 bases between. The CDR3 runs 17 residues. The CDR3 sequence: CASSLSQPSIGNTEAFF. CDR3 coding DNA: TGCGCCAGCAGCTTGAGTCAGCCCTCCATAGGGAACACTGAAGCTTTCTTT.

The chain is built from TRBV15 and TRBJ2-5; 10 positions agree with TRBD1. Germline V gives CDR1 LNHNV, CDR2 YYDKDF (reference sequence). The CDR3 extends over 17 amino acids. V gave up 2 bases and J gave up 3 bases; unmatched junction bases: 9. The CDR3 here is CATSRLPGQGTEETQYF. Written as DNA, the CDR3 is TGTGCCACCAGCAGATTACCGGGACAGGGGACGGAAGAGACCCAGTACTTC.

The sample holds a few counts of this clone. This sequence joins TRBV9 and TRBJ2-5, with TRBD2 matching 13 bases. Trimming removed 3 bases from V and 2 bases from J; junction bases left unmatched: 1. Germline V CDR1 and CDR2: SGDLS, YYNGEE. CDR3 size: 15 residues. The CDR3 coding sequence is TGTGCCAGCAGCGGGACTAGCGGGGGACAAGAGACCCAGTACTTC. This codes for CASSGTSGGQETQYF.

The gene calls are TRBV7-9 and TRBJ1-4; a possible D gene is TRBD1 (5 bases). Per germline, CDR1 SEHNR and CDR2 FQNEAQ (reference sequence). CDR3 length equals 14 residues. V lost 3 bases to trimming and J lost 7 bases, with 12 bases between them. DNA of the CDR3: TGTGCCAGCAGCTTGGGGGGGTTGGGTGAAAAACTGTTTTTT. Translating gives CASSLGGLGEKLFF.

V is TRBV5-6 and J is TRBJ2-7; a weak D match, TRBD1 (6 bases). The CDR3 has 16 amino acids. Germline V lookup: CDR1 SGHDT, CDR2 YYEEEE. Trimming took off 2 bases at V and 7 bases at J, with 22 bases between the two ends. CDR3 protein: CASSLIGTPAGAEQYF. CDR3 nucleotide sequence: TGTGCCAGCAGCTTAATTGGGACACCGGCCGGAGCAGAGCAGTACTTC.

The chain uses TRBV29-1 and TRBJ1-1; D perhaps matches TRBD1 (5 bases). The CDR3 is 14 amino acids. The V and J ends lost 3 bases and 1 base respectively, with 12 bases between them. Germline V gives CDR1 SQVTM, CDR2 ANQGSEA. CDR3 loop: CSVDWGGRNTEAFF. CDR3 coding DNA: TGCAGCGTTGACTGGGGCGGGAGGAACACTGAAGCTTTCTTT.

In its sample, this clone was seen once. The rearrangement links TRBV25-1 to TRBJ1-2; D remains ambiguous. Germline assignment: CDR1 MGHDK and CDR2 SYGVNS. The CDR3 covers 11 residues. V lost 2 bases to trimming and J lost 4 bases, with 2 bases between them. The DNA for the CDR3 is TGTGCCAGCAGTGAACTCTATGGCTACACCTTC. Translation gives CASSELYGYTF.

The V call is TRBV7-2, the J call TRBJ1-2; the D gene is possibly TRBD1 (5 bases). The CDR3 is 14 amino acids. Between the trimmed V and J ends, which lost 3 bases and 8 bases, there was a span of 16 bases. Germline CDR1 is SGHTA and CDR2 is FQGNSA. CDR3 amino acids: CASSLAGLLGGYTF. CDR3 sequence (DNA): TGTGCCAGCAGCTTGGCGGGACTTTTGGGCGGCTACACCTTC. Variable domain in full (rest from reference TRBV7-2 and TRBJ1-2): GAGVSQSPSNKVTEKGKDVELRCDPISGHTALYWYRQSLGQGLEFLIYFQGNSAPDKSGLPSDRFSAERTGGSVSTLTIQRTQQEDSAVYLCASSLAGLLGGYTFGSGTRLTVV.

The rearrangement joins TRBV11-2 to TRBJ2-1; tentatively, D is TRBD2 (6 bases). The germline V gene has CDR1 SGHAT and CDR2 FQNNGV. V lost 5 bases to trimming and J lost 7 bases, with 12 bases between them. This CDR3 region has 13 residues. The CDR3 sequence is CASSAGTQNEQFF. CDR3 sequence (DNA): TGTGCCAGCAGCGCCGGGACTCAGAATGAGCAGTTCTTC.